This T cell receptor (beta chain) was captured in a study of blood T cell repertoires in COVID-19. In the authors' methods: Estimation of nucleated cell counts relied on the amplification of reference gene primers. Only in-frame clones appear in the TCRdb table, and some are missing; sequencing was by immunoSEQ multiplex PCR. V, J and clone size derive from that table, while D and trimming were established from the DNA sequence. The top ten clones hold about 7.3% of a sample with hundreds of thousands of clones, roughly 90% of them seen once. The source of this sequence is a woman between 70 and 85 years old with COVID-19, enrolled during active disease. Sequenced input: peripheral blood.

The CDR3 region has the DNA TGTGCCAGCAGTCCGACAGTAACTAATGAAAAACTGTTTTTT. Translating gives CASSPTVTNEKLFF. This chain connects TRBV3-1 (or the pseudogene TRBV3-2) to TRBJ1-4, with a possible D match to TRBD1 (5 bases). The length of the CDR3 is 14 residues. With 6 bases removed from V and 1 base from J, the gap between germline ends came to 9 bases. Per the germline V gene, CDR1 is LGHDT and CDR2 is YNNKEL (reference sequence).